Included here is one T cell receptor beta chain sequence, with context. Through a sample-barcoded 5' primer and a J-beta primer mix, a second PCR was run for about 6 to 11 cycles. All cDNA molecules were each tagged by a template-switch adaptor with 12 random nucleotides. Every sample returned 2.5 million or more CDR3-containing paired-end reads. TCRdb re-derived calls from the 5' RACE reads in MiXCR, one entry per CDR3 protein. The table lists 1.5 million to 2 million distinct CDR3 sequences, about two fifths of them singletons. This sample was taken from a study of blood T cells in healthy people across ages. In the study overall: Through template switching, about one barcoded beta molecule was captured per two T cells, as measured in model experiments.

Between the trimmed V and J ends, which lost 0 bases and 4 bases, there was a span of 10 bases. The CDR3 loop spans 14 amino acids. Germline V CDR1 and CDR2: SGDLS, YYNGEE. The receptor was isolated from a human donor in good health. The rearrangement uses TRBV9 and TRBJ2-5, with D perhaps TRBD2 (5 bases). Sequenced: blood. The DNA for the CDR3 is TGTGCCAGCAGCGTAGCTCCTAGCTCAGAGACCCAGTACTTC. Protein: CASSVAPSSETQYF. Variable domain in full (rest from reference TRBV9 and TRBJ2-5): DSGVTQTPKHLITATGQRVTLRCSPRSGDLSVYWYQQSLDQGLQFLIQYYNGEERAKGNILERFSAQQFPDLHSELNLSSLELGDSALYFCASSVAPSSETQYFGPGTRLLVL.